What follows are 5 T cell receptor beta chains derived from one specimen sequenced in a study of blood T cell repertoires in COVID-19. Generated by immunoSEQ multiplex PCR, the TCRdb table keeps only in-frame clones and is missing some. The sample includes some 130,000 clones, roughly 86% of them seen just once. Sequencing was carried out using peripheral blood. These receptors originate from a woman between 65 and 79 years old with COVID-19, enrolled during active disease.

The gene calls are TRBV5-5 and TRBJ2-7; D unresolved. The CDR3 runs 16 residues. V lost 1 base to trimming and J lost 0 bases, with 14 bases between them. Germline V gene data show CDR1 as SGHKS and CDR2 as YYEKEE (reference sequence). The chain's CDR3 is CASSLLPSKDSYEQYF. CDR3 nucleotide sequence: TGTGCCAGCAGCTTGCTACCAAGCAAAGACTCCTACGAGCAGTACTTC.

J is TRBJ1-6 and V is TRBV5-1, with D unresolved. The CDR3 has 16 amino acids. The V gene's germline CDR1 is SGHRS and CDR2 YFSETQ. Trimming pared 0 bases from V and 7 bases from J, leaving 14 bases between. This chain's CDR3 is CASSLAGQIGNSPLHF. CDR3 bases: TGCGCCAGCAGCTTGGCGGGTCAAATCGGGAATTCACCCCTCCACTTT.

The chain recombines TRBV18 with TRBJ1-2, with 7 bases matching TRBD1. This CDR3 has 14 residues. The V and J ends lost 3 bases and 2 bases, in that order; junction bases with no gene match: 3. Germline assignment: CDR1 KGHSH and CDR2 LQKENI. The CDR3 sequence: CASSPGQRNYGYTF. The CDR3 nucleotides read TGTGCCAGCTCACCGGGACAGCGGAACTATGGCTACACCTTC.

This sequence joins TRBV3-1 (or the pseudogene TRBV3-2) and TRBJ2-7; no reliable D call. The CDR3 spans 12 residues. CDR1 and CDR2 from the germline V gene are LGHDT and YNNKEL (reference sequence). V lost 0 bases and J 6 bases, leaving 6 bases between the germline ends. CDR3 bases: TGTGCCAGCAGCCAAGATTCCCGCGAGCAGTACTTC. Its protein product is CASSQDSREQYF.

The genes are TRBV28 and TRBJ2-7, with TRBD1 identical over 12 bases. The CDR3 is 15 residues long. From germline, CDR1 is MDHEN and CDR2 SYDVKM. The ends lost 6 bases at V and 4 bases at J; junction bases unmatched: 7. Here the CDR3 DNA reads TGTGCCAGCAGGGGCGGGACAGGGGGCGCGTACGAGCAGTACTTC. It encodes CASRGGTGGAYEQYF.